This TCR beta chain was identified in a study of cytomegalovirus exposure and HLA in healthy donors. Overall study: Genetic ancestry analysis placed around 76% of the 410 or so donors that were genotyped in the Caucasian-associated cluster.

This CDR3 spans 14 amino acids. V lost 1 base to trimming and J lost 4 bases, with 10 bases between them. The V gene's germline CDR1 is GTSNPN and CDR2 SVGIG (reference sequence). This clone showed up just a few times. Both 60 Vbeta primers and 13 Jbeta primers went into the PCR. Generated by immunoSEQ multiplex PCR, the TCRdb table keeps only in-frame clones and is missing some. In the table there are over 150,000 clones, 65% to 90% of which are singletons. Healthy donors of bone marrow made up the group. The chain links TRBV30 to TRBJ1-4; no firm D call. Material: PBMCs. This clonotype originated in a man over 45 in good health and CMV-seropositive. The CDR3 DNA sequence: TGTGCCTGGAGTGAAACAGACAATAATGAAAAACTGTTTTTT. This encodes CAWSETDNNEKLFF. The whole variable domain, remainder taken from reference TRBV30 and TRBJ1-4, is SQTIHQWPATLVQPVGSPLSLECTVEGTSNPNLYWYRQAAGRGLQLLFYSVGIGQISSEVPQNLSASRPQDRQFILSSKKLLLSDSGFYLCAWSETDNNEKLFFGSGTQLSVL.